What follows are 18 T cell receptor beta chains derived from one specimen sequenced in a study of glioma-infiltrating T cells. Using RNA template, CDR3s of TCR alpha and beta were amplified with iRepertoire arm-PCR. TCRdb reanalysed the multiplex PCR reads using MiXCR and keeps one entry per CDR3 protein. The sample consists of around 120,000 distinct CDR3 sequences, around 23% of them appearing once. What was sequenced was glioma tissue, nonneoplastic brain tissue, or PBMCs (not recorded which). These receptor sequences come from a human donor with low-grade glioma or glioblastoma, undergoing nonglioma brain surgery, or in good health (not recorded which).

This clonotype was seen only once. A much larger clonotype is one base distant, so this may be a read error. The gene calls are TRBV20-1 and TRBJ1-1; the match to TRBD1 covers 9 bases. V shed 7 bases and J 3 bases; nucleotides not matched to a gene: 9. Germline lookup yields CDR1 DFQATT and CDR2 SNEGSKA (reference sequence). This CDR3 has 14 amino acids. The CDR3: CSVSRRQGDTEAFF. The CDR3 DNA sequence: TGCAGTGTTAGCCGACGACAGGGGGACACTGAAGCTTTCTTT.

This rearrangement joins TRBV4-1 to TRBJ2-5, with 7 bases aligning to TRBD1. Germline V gene sequence: CDR1 MGHRA, CDR2 YSYEKL. The CDR3 contains 16 residues. V lost 3 bases to trimming and J lost 2 bases; unmatched junction nucleotides: 9. CDR3 residues: CASSQDHTGQQETQYF. CDR3 bases: TGCGCCAGCAGCCAGGATCATACGGGACAGCAAGAGACCCAGTACTTC.

This clonotype showed up many times. The V call is TRBV4-1, the J call TRBJ1-5; tentative D call: TRBD1 (6 bases). The ends were cut back, 3 bases at V and 4 bases at J, with 13 bases in the middle. This CDR3 region has 15 residues. Germline CDR1 reads MGHRA; CDR2 reads YSYEKL. CDR3 residues: CASSQSGQFNQPQHF. The CDR3 bases are TGCGCCAGCAGCCAGAGCGGACAGTTTAATCAGCCCCAGCATTTT.

This clonotype was seen many times. V is TRBV6-1 and J is TRBJ2-2; TRBD1 is a possible D gene (6 bases). Trimming stripped 6 bases from V and 0 bases from J, with 14 bases between. The CDR3 covers 16 residues. In germline, CDR1 is MNHNS, CDR2 SASEGT. CDR3 sequence (DNA): TGTGCCAGCAGCCAGGGGTTTCCGACGAACACCGGGGAGCTGTTTTTT. It is translated as CASSQGFPTNTGELFF.

The chain has TRBV7-3 and TRBJ1-5; the D gene is possibly TRBD1 (5 bases). The CDR3 runs 15 residues. Looked up from germline, CDR1 is SGHTA and CDR2 is FQGTGA. The V end lost 6 bases, the J end lost 4 bases, and 16 bases lay between the germline ends. CDR3 loop: CASSWGFGGNQPQHF. The CDR3 DNA sequence: TGTGCCAGCAGTTGGGGGTTTGGGGGTAATCAGCCCCAGCATTTT. Based on the CDR3 plus reference TRBV7-3 and TRBJ1-5, the full variable domain is GAGVSQTPSNKVTEKGKYVELRCDPISGHTALYWYRQSLGQGPEFLIYFQGTGAADDSGLPNDRFFAVRPEGSVSTLKIQRTERGDSAVYLCASSWGFGGNQPQHFGDGTRLSIL.

This clonotype was detected a few times. V is TRBV18 and J is TRBJ1-1; the D is unclear. The V end was cut by 1 base, the J end by 1 base, with 7 bases between. This CDR3 contains 14 residues. The germline CDR1 and CDR2 sequences are KGHSH and LQKENI. CDR3 sequence (DNA): TGTGCCAGCTCACCACAATCCGCGAACACTGAAGCTTTCTTT. Its protein product is CASSPQSANTEAFF. Based on the CDR3 plus reference TRBV18 and TRBJ1-1, the full variable domain is NAGVMQNPRHLVRRRGQEARLRCSPMKGHSHVYWYRQLPEEGLKFMVYLQKENIIDESGMPKERFSAEFPKEGPSILRIQQVVRGDSAAYFCASSPQSANTEAFFGQGTRLTVV.

The V call is TRBV11-2, the J call TRBJ1-1; 8 bases fit TRBD1. Germline V lookup: CDR1 SGHAT, CDR2 FQNNGV. The V gene end was trimmed by 5 bases and the J gene end by 4 bases; junction bases not matched to a gene: 3. The CDR3 runs 13 residues. The CDR3 spells CASSRTGTTEAFF. CDR3 in DNA: TGTGCCAGCAGCCGGACAGGGACCACTGAAGCTTTCTTT.

Many counts were recorded for this clonotype. The chain combines TRBV28 with TRBJ1-2; D remains ambiguous. The CDR3 length is 13 residues. CDR1 and CDR2 from the germline V gene are MDHEN and SYDVKM. V was shortened by 6 bases and J by 7 bases, with 15 bases between the two germline ends. CDR3 nucleotide sequence: TGTGCCAGCAGGTTGACGCCTAAAAGTGGCTACACCTTC. It yields the protein CASRLTPKSGYTF.

This clonotype was seen more than once but under ten times. The chain couples TRBV20-1 to TRBJ2-1; 11 nucleotides align to TRBD2. The CDR3 is made up of 14 amino acids. Trimming removed 6 bases from V and 6 bases from J; junction bases left unmatched: 7. Germline CDR1 and CDR2: DFQATT and SNEGSKA (reference sequence). CDR3 in DNA: TGCAGTGCCCGGCTGCTAGCGGGGGGCAATGAGCAGTTCTTC. This sequence encodes CSARLLAGGNEQFF.

The CDR3, as DNA: TGTGCCAGCAGCTTAGAGGGGCCTGGGGATGAGCAGTTCTTC. Translated, it gives CASSLEGPGDEQFF. V usage is TRBV7-3 and J usage is TRBJ2-1; D might be TRBD1 or TRBD2, each matching 5 bases. Trimming pared 2 bases from V and 8 bases from J, leaving 13 bases between. The V gene's germline CDR1 is SGHTA and CDR2 FQGTGA. The length of the CDR3 is 14 residues.

This clonotype was seen a handful of times. The chain links TRBV7-2 to TRBJ1-2; D call uncertain. Per germline, CDR1 SGHTA and CDR2 FQGNSA. This CDR3 has 13 residues. Trimming cost V 0 bases and J 7 bases, with 9 bases left between them. The CDR3 loop is CASSLATYGGYTF. CDR3 DNA: TGTGCCAGCAGCTTAGCAACCTACGGTGGCTACACCTTC.

CDR3 in DNA: TGCAGTGCTAGAAGGGGGGACAGGGTGCGGAGCAATCAGCCCCAGCATTTT. This translates into CSARRGDRVRSNQPQHF. The V call is TRBV20-1, the J call TRBJ1-5; 9 bases line up with TRBD1. CDR3 length: 17 residues. Germline CDR1 is DFQATT and CDR2 is SNEGSKA (reference sequence). Trimming took 2 bases from V and 1 from J; bases not matched to a gene: 9.

This clonotype was seen only a few times. The genes are TRBV6-6 and TRBJ2-7; either TRBD1 or TRBD2 may fit D (8 bases each). The CDR3 covers 15 residues. CDR1 is MNHNY and CDR2 is SVGAGI in the germline V gene (reference sequence). Trimming left V 0 bases short and J 6 bases short, with 15 bases between. The CDR3 protein is CASSYSSGGTGEQYV. CDR3 coding DNA: TGTGCCAGCAGTTACTCGTCGGGGGGGACAGGCGAGCAGTACGTC.

Only a few counts were recorded for this clonotype. V gene TRBV15 combines with J gene TRBJ2-7; no clear D gene. CDR3 length equals 14 residues. Trimming cost V 1 base and J 7 bases, with 14 bases left between them. The V gene's germline CDR1 is LNHNV and CDR2 YYDKDF (reference sequence). CDR3 DNA: TGTGCCACCAGCAGAGGTACGAGAAGCTCGGAGCAGTACGTC. Translating gives CATSRGTRSSEQYV.

The chain carries TRBV5-1 and TRBJ1-4, with TRBD1 identical over 7 bases. The germline gives CDR1 SGHRS, CDR2 YFSETQ. V trimming: 1 base; J trimming: 0 bases; junction bases outside the gene matches: 6. The CDR3 contains 17 residues. CDR3 in DNA: TGCGCCAGCAGCTTGTTCGACAGGGCAGCAACTAATGAAAAACTGTTTTTT. Its translation is CASSLFDRAATNEKLFF.

The chain joins TRBV20-1 to TRBJ2-3; no firm D call. This CDR3 is built from 13 residues. CDR1 and CDR2 (germline): DFQATT, SNEGSKA (reference sequence). Between the trimmed V and J ends, which lost 6 bases and 4 bases, there was a span of 14 bases. CDR3 loop: CSAGSPRADTQYF. The CDR3 DNA sequence: TGCAGTGCCGGGTCACCCCGTGCAGATACGCAGTATTTT.

The J gene is TRBJ2-5, the V gene TRBV14, with 13 bases fitting TRBD2. The CDR3 has 16 amino acids. CDR1 is SGHDN and CDR2 is FVKESK in the germline V gene. V shed 6 bases, J shed 7 bases, and the junction held 11 bases outside the gene matches. CDR3 residues: CASRPTSGGPPWTQYF. Here the CDR3 DNA reads TGTGCCAGCAGGCCGACTAGCGGGGGGCCACCGTGGACCCAGTACTTC.

The genes are TRBV4-2 and TRBJ2-5, with D perhaps TRBD2 (5 bases). Germline assignment: CDR1 LGHNA and CDR2 YNFKEQ. Deletions cut 1 base from V and 7 bases from J, with 10 bases between. The CDR3 has 13 amino acids. The chain's CDR3 is CASSQALGRTQYF. The CDR3 DNA follows: TGTGCCAGCAGCCAAGCCTTGGGGAGGACCCAGTACTTC.